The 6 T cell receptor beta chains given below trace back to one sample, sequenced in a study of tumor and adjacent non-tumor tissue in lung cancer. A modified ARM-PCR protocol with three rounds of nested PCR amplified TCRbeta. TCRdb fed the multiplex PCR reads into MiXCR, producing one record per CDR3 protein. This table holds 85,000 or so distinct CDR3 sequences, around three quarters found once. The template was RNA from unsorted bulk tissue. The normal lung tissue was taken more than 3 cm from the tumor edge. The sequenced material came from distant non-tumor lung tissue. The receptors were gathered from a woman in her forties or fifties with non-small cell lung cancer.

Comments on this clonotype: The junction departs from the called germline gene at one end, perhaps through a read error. CDR3 nucleotides: TGCGCCGGCAGCTTGTCAACAGAGGCTGGTTCTGGAAACACCCTATATTTT. Translated, it gives CAGSLSTEAGSGNTLYF. This chain uses TRBV5-1 with TRBJ1-3; D not certain. Germline-derived CDR1 and CDR2 are SGHRS and YFSETQ. The CDR3 totals 17 residues.

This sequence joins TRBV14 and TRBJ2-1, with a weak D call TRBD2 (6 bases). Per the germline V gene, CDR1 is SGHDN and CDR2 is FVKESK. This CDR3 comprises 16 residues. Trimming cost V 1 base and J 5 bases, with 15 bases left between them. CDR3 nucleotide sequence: TGTGCCAGCAGCCAAGCAAGTAGGAGGGTGAACAATGAGCAGTTCTTC. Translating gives CASSQASRRVNNEQFF.

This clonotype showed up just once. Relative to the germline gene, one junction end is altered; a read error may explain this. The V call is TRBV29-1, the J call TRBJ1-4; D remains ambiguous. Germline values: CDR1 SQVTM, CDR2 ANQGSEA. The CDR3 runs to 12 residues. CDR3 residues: CGVEHRGEKLFF. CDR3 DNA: TGCGGCGTTGAACACCGCGGGGAAAAACTGTTTTTT.

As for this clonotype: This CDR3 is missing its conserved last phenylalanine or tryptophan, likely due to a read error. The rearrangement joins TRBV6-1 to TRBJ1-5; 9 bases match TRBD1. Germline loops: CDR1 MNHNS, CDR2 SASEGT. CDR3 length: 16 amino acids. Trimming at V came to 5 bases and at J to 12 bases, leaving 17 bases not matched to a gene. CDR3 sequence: CASSYRDRASNQHQHL. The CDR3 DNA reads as TGTGCCAGCAGTTACCGGGACAGGGCTAGCAATCAACACCAGCATTTA.

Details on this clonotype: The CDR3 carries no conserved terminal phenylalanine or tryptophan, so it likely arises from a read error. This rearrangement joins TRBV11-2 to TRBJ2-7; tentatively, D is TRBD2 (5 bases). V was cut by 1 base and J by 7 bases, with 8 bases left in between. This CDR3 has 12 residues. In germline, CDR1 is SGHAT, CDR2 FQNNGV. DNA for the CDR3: TGTGCCAGCAGCTTAGGCGGCGGGGAGCAGTACCTC. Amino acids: CASSLGGGEQYL.

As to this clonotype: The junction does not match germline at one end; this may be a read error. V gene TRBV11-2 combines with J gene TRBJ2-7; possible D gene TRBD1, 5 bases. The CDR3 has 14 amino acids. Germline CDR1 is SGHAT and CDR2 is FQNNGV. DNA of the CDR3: TGCACCAGCAGCCTGATGGACACTGCCTGCGAGCAGTACTTC. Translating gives CTSSLMDTACEQYF.